The 8 T cell receptor beta chains below come from one sample, sequenced in a study of graft-versus-host responses after intestinal transplantation. Profiling relied on immunoSEQ multiplex PCR, and the TCRdb table lists in-frame clones only, not all of them. The sample carries 60,000 to 65,000 clones, 90% recorded once. Antigen specificity for these receptors is unknown. The sample was unstimulated CD8+ T cells sorted from spleen or lymph node cells, taken before transplant. Source of these receptors: a human donor who was the organ donor for an intestinal transplant.

V is TRBV9 and J is TRBJ2-7; 7 nucleotides match TRBD2. This CDR3 comprises 18 residues. Per germline, CDR1 SGDLS and CDR2 YYNGEE. Germline trimming cut 5 bases from V and 6 bases from J; bases unmatched to any gene: 23. CDR3 DNA sequence: TGTGCCAGCAGTCCCCGGGTGGGGGAGGGCCGTTCCCTCGCCGAGCAGTACTTC. It encodes CASSPRVGEGRSLAEQYF.

This chain links TRBV7-8 with TRBJ2-1; TRBD2 is a possible D gene (6 bases). CDR3 size: 14 residues. V was shortened by 2 bases and J by 5 bases, with 10 bases between the two germline ends. Germline V gene data show CDR1 as SGHVS and CDR2 as FQNEAQ. CDR3 nucleotides: TGTGCCAGCAGCTTATCGGGAGCGGACAATGAGCAGTTCTTC. This sequence encodes CASSLSGADNEQFF.

This sequence joins TRBV12-5 and TRBJ2-2, with 9 bases matching TRBD1. This CDR3 comprises 17 residues. The ends lost 4 bases at V and 0 bases at J; junction bases unmatched: 6. CDR1 LGHNT and CDR2 FRNRAP come from the germline V gene. For the CDR3, the DNA is TGTGCTAGTGGTTGGACAGGGGTCCCCGCGAACACCGGGGAGCTGTTTTTT. Protein: CASGWTGVPANTGELFF. Using reference TRBV12-5 and TRBJ2-2 for the parts outside the CDR3, the full variable domain is DARVTQTPRHKVTEMGQEVTMRCQPILGHNTVFWYRQTMMQGLELLAYFRNRAPLDDSGMPKDRFSAEMPDATLATLKIQPSEPRDSAVYFCASGWTGVPANTGELFFGEGSRLTVL.

The count of this clone is one. The gene calls are TRBV9 and TRBJ2-3, with a tentative D call TRBD1 (5 bases). CDR1 and CDR2 (germline): SGDLS, YYNGEE. Trimming shortened V by 0 bases and J by 5 bases, and 13 bases separated the two germline ends. This CDR3 is 15 amino acids long. CDR3 nucleotide sequence: TGTGCCAGCAGCGTAGAAGGGGCTTCTGTAGATACGCAGTATTTT. Translating gives CASSVEGASVDTQYF.

This clone occurred once. The chain uses TRBV21-1 and TRBJ2-7; the D segment call TRBD2 is taken from the table without a DNA check. TRBV21-1 is shown as a pseudogene. The CDR3 covers 14 residues. The CDR3 DNA sequence: TGTGCCAGCAGCTCCCAGCGGGGCTTCTACGAGCAGTACTTC. Translated, it gives CASSSQRGFYEQYF.

J is TRBJ2-3 and V is TRBV11-2; the match to TRBD2 covers 11 bases. Germline V gene lookup returns CDR1 SGHAT and CDR2 FQNNGV. This CDR3 spans 18 amino acids. With 8 bases clipped from V and 6 bases from J, the junction kept 19 bases outside the gene matches. CDR3: CASRLSGRVLSAGDTQYF. The DNA for the CDR3 is TGTGCCAGCCGACTTAGCGGGAGGGTCTTATCAGCGGGGGATACGCAGTATTTT. Complete variable domain (other parts from reference TRBV11-2 and TRBJ2-3): EAGVAQSPRYKIIEKRQSVAFWCNPISGHATLYWYQQILGQGPKLLIQFQNNGVVDDSQLPKDRFSAERLKGVDSTLKIQPAKLEDSAVYLCASRLSGRVLSAGDTQYFGPGTRLTVL.

This chain joins TRBV11-3 and TRBJ2-2, with D unclear. CDR3 length equals 13 residues. Trimming took 3 bases from V and 1 from J, leaving 3 bases between them. Germline V gene lookup returns CDR1 SGHNT and CDR2 YENEEA. The CDR3, as DNA: TGTGCCAGCAGCTTGAGGAACACCGGGGAGCTGTTTTTT. Its translation is CASSLRNTGELFF.

In its sample, this clone was seen once. J is TRBJ2-5 and V is TRBV5-5; a weak D match, TRBD2 (6 bases). The last part of the DNA fits TRBJ2-7 better; the J call may be wrong. This CDR3 comprises 14 residues. Germline CDR1 reads SGHKS; CDR2 reads YYEKEE (reference sequence). The CDR3 nucleotides are TGTGCCAGCAGCGGGAGCGGGTATATTTACGAGCAGTACTTC. Translating gives CASSGSGYIYEQYF.